These T cell receptor beta chains were read from a single sample in a study of blood T cell repertoires in COVID-19. Repertoires were generated with immunoSEQ multiplex PCR, while TCRdb's copy carries only in-frame clones and drops some. This sample has around 100,000 clones, with around four fifths found just once. The sequenced material came from peripheral blood. Receptor source: a woman in her seventies with acute or convalescent COVID-19. CDR3s include the opening cysteine and the closing phenylalanine or tryptophan. The D gene is left open where the match is weak. Only some rows state a clone size, as once, few, many or a class for expanded clones.

D gene: TRBD1
J gene: TRBJ1-1
clone size: NA
CDR3 length: 14
V gene: TRBV5-1
CDR3 protein: CASRAGQGWTEAFF
CDR3 DNA: TGCGCCAGCAGGGCGGGACAGGGCTGGACTGAAGCTTTCTTT

D gene: TRBD1
J gene: TRBJ2-5
clone size: NA
CDR3 length: 14
V gene: TRBV6-5
CDR3 protein: CASTRGQSQETQYF
CDR3 DNA: TGTGCCAGCACCCGGGGACAGTCCCAAGAGACCCAGTACTTC

D gene: TRBD1
J gene: TRBJ1-1
clone size: NA
CDR3 length: 15
V gene: TRBV19
CDR3 protein: CASRLGGTVNTEAFF
CDR3 DNA: TGTGCCAGTAGATTAGGTGGGACAGTGAACACTGAAGCTTTCTTT

D gene: TRBD1
J gene: TRBJ1-1
clone size: NA
CDR3 length: 13
V gene: TRBV11-2
CDR3 protein: CASSLDRDTEAFF
CDR3 DNA: TGTGCCAGCAGCCTCGACAGGGACACTGAAGCTTTCTTT

D gene: NA
J gene: TRBJ2-2
clone size: NA
CDR3 length: 16
V gene: TRBV5-1
CDR3 protein: CASSPSNRALPGELFF
CDR3 DNA: TGCGCCAGCAGCCCATCCAACAGGGCCCTACCCGGGGAGCTGTTTTTT

D gene: NA
J gene: TRBJ2-3
clone size: once
CDR3 length: 15
V gene: TRBV7-7
CDR3 protein: CASSFLQGGTDTQYF
CDR3 DNA: TGTGCCAGCAGCTTTTTACAGGGCGGGACAGATACGCAGTATTTT

D gene: NA
J gene: TRBJ2-1
clone size: NA
CDR3 length: 12
V gene: TRBV5-1
CDR3 protein: CASSLSYNEQFF
CDR3 DNA: TGCGCCAGCAGCCTTTCCTACAATGAGCAGTTCTTC

D gene: TRBD1
J gene: TRBJ2-5
clone size: NA
CDR3 length: 14
V gene: TRBV29-1
CDR3 protein: CSVVSGTGVETQYF
CDR3 DNA: TGCAGCGTTGTGTCTGGGACAGGTGTAGAGACCCAGTACTTC

D gene: NA
J gene: TRBJ2-7
clone size: NA
CDR3 length: 11
V gene: TRBV19
CDR3 protein: CASSFQYEQYF
CDR3 DNA: TGTGCCAGTAGTTTCCAATACGAGCAGTACTTC

D gene: NA
J gene: TRBJ1-1
clone size: NA
CDR3 length: 13
V gene: TRBV2
CDR3 protein: CACREGPFTEAFF
CDR3 DNA: TGTGCCTGCAGGGAGGGGCCCTTCACTGAAGCTTTCTTT

D gene: NA
J gene: TRBJ2-3
clone size: NA
CDR3 length: 15
V gene: TRBV7-8
CDR3 protein: CASSLAGGPSDTQYF
CDR3 DNA: TGTGCCAGCAGCTTAGCGGGGGGGCCCTCAGATACGCAGTATTTT

D gene: TRBD1
J gene: TRBJ1-6
clone size: NA
CDR3 length: 16
V gene: TRBV28
CDR3 protein: CASSAPTGGNNSPLHF
CDR3 DNA: TGTGCCAGCAGTGCCCCGACAGGGGGCAACAATTCACCCCTCCACTTT

D gene: TRBD1
J gene: TRBJ1-5
clone size: few
CDR3 length: 14
V gene: TRBV3-1/TRBV3-2
CDR3 protein: CASSLNRGNQPQHF
CDR3 DNA: TGTGCCAGCAGCCTGAACAGGGGGAACCAGCCCCAGCATTTT

D gene: NA
J gene: TRBJ2-2
clone size: NA
CDR3 length: 13
V gene: TRBV6-6
CDR3 protein: CASSYIGAGELFF
CDR3 DNA: TGTGCCAGCAGTTACATCGGGGCCGGGGAGCTGTTTTTT

D gene: NA
J gene: TRBJ1-1
clone size: NA
CDR3 length: 12
V gene: TRBV6-6
CDR3 protein: CATEEGWTEAFF
CDR3 DNA: TGTGCTACCGAGGAGGGGTGGACTGAAGCTTTCTTT

D gene: TRBD2
J gene: TRBJ2-1
clone size: NA
CDR3 length: 15
V gene: TRBV6-5
CDR3 protein: CASSKRGGPYNEQFF
CDR3 DNA: TGTGCCAGCAGCAAGCGGGGGGGACCCTACAATGAGCAGTTCTTC

D gene: TRBD2
J gene: TRBJ2-3
clone size: NA
CDR3 length: 15
V gene: TRBV28
CDR3 protein: CASSLPTSPWDTQYF
CDR3 DNA: TGTGCCAGCAGTTTGCCGACTAGCCCTTGGGATACGCAGTATTTT

D gene: TRBD1
J gene: TRBJ2-3
clone size: NA
CDR3 length: 16
V gene: TRBV28
CDR3 protein: CASSFDRGGGTDTQYF
CDR3 DNA: TGTGCCAGCAGTTTTGACAGGGGGGGAGGAACAGATACGCAGTATTTT

D gene: TRBD1
J gene: TRBJ2-5
clone size: NA
CDR3 length: 17
V gene: TRBV19
CDR3 protein: CASSPGQGVGRRETQYF
CDR3 DNA: TGTGCCAGTAGTCCCGGACAGGGCGTAGGTAGAAGAGAGACCCAGTACTTC

D gene: NA
J gene: TRBJ1-5
clone size: few
CDR3 length: 14
V gene: TRBV20-1
CDR3 protein: CSASPAYSNQPQHF
CDR3 DNA: TGCAGTGCTAGTCCTGCGTATAGCAATCAGCCCCAGCATTTT

D gene: NA
J gene: TRBJ2-5
clone size: NA
CDR3 length: 15
V gene: TRBV5-1
CDR3 protein: CASSLDRDDQETQYF
CDR3 DNA: TGCGCCAGCAGCTTGGACAGGGACGACCAAGAGACCCAGTACTTC

D gene: TRBD2
J gene: TRBJ2-1
clone size: NA
CDR3 length: 14
V gene: TRBV6-4
CDR3 protein: CASSSGLADNEQFF
CDR3 DNA: TGTGCCAGCAGTTCGGGACTAGCGGACAATGAGCAGTTCTTC

D gene: TRBD1
J gene: TRBJ1-1
clone size: NA
CDR3 length: 12
V gene: TRBV30
CDR3 protein: CAWSPQGAEAFF
CDR3 DNA: TGTGCCTGGAGCCCCCAGGGGGCTGAAGCTTTCTTT

D gene: TRBD1
J gene: TRBJ1-2
clone size: NA
CDR3 length: 12
V gene: TRBV30
CDR3 protein: CAWSGTGDGYTF
CDR3 DNA: TGTGCCTGGTCTGGGACAGGGGACGGCTACACCTTC

D gene: NA
J gene: TRBJ1-6
clone size: NA
CDR3 length: 17
V gene: TRBV30
CDR3 protein: CAWSAPQGGRGISPLHF
CDR3 DNA: TGTGCCTGGAGTGCCCCCCAAGGGGGGAGGGGGATTTCACCCCTCCACTTT

D gene: NA
J gene: TRBJ2-4
clone size: many
CDR3 length: 11
V gene: TRBV19
CDR3 protein: CASSLKNIQYF
CDR3 DNA: TGTGCCAGTAGCTTAAAAAACATTCAGTACTTC

D gene: TRBD1
J gene: TRBJ1-2
clone size: NA
CDR3 length: 15
V gene: TRBV7-6
CDR3 protein: CASSSGTGVEYGYTF
CDR3 DNA: TGTGCCAGCAGCTCGGGAACAGGGGTAGAGTATGGCTACACCTTC